One and the same sample provided the 25 T cell receptor beta chains below, sequenced in a study of blood T cell repertoires in COVID-19 (TCRdb year 2020). Library preparation employed the immunoSEQ multiplex PCR assay. TCRdb mirrors the immuneACCESS table, restricted to in-frame sequences. Some clones are absent from its copies; in checked studies, under half trace to an unresolved V gene, and the reason for the others is unknown. Present in this sample are around 320,000 clones, more than 70% of which were seen just once. The ten largest clones take up under 8% of the sample. The sequenced sample consisted of peripheral blood. These receptors were collected from a woman in her twenties or thirties who had recovered from COVID-19.

Written as DNA, the CDR3 is TGCAGCGCTAATACAGGGAGTAACGTCCTGACTTTC. This gives the protein CSANTGSNVLTF. The chain has TRBV29-1 and TRBJ2-6; a possible D gene is TRBD1 (6 bases). CDR3 length equals 12 residues. CDR1 is SQVTM and CDR2 is ANQGSEA in the germline V gene. With 7 bases removed from V and 10 bases from J, the gap between germline ends came to 14 bases.

The chain combines TRBV7-9 with TRBJ2-7; D is perhaps TRBD2 (6 bases). The CDR3 totals 13 residues. In germline, CDR1 is SEHNR, CDR2 FQNEAQ (reference sequence). V was clipped by 6 bases and J by 3 bases, with 12 bases between them. The CDR3 nucleotides are TGTGCCAGCAGTCCGGGGGAAAACTACGAGCAGTACTTC. This sequence encodes CASSPGENYEQYF.

This clone was counted only a few times. V usage is TRBV11-3 and J usage is TRBJ2-2, with D possibly TRBD1 on 5 matching bases. The CDR3 spans 16 residues. Germline V gene lookup returns CDR1 SGHNT and CDR2 YENEEA. The V end was cut by 1 base, the J end by 1 base, with 10 bases between. In DNA, the CDR3 is TGTGCCAGCAGCTTAGGGATCGACAGGAACACCGGGGAGCTGTTTTTT. This translates into CASSLGIDRNTGELFF.

The chain couples TRBV5-3 to TRBJ1-2, with 8 bases aligning to TRBD1. TRBV5-3 is placed among ORFs of uncertain function. CDR3 length equals 15 residues. V dropped 0 bases and J dropped 0; count of bases not matched to a gene: 1. This CDR3 is CARSLGDRTNYGYTF. CDR3 DNA sequence: TGTGCCAGAAGCTTGGGGGACAGGACTAACTATGGCTACACCTTC.

The chain recombines TRBV3-1 (or the pseudogene TRBV3-2) with TRBJ2-5; 7 bases match TRBD2. Germline V gene data show CDR1 as LGHDT and CDR2 as YNNKEL (reference sequence). The CDR3 totals 14 residues. J lost 5 bases, V lost 8 bases, and 11 bases had no gene match. The CDR3 protein is CASAPSGGGETQYF. The CDR3, as DNA: TGTGCCAGCGCGCCCTCGGGCGGGGGTGAGACCCAGTACTTC.

The V call is TRBV5-1, the J call TRBJ2-5; D is possibly TRBD2 (5 bases). Trimming removed 0 bases from V and 4 bases from J, with 7 bases in between. Germline V gene data show CDR1 as SGHRS and CDR2 as YFSETQ. The CDR3 is made up of 13 amino acids. CDR3: CASSLEAGETQYF. CDR3 sequence (DNA): TGCGCCAGCAGCTTGGAGGCGGGAGAGACCCAGTACTTC.

The gene calls are TRBV29-1 and TRBJ2-7; a weak D match, TRBD2 (6 bases). Germline V CDR1 and CDR2: SQVTM, ANQGSEA. The CDR3 extends over 12 amino acids. Trimming left V 4 bases short and J 3 bases short, with 10 bases between. CDR3 bases: TGCAGCGTTGGGGGACTGGGCTACGAGCAGTACTTC. Encoded protein: CSVGGLGYEQYF.

This CDR3 reads CASSLSGGVDEQYF. The CDR3 DNA reads TGTGCCAGCAGCTTATCAGGGGGCGTAGACGAGCAGTACTTC. The chain joins TRBV7-3 to TRBJ2-7, with TRBD1 identical over 8 bases. There are 14 residues in the CDR3. Germline values: CDR1 SGHTA, CDR2 FQGTGA. The trim removed 2 bases at V and 5 bases at J, leaving 5 bases unmatched.

The CDR3 protein is CASRDRQFSGANVLTF. Written as DNA, the CDR3 is TGTGCCAGCAGGGATAGACAGTTCTCTGGGGCCAACGTCCTGACTTTC. The gene calls are TRBV28 and TRBJ2-6, with a possible D match to TRBD1 (5 bases). V lost 6 bases and J 0 bases, leaving 12 bases between the germline ends. CDR1 is MDHEN and CDR2 is SYDVKM in the germline V gene. The CDR3 contains 16 residues.

V usage is TRBV28 and J usage is TRBJ2-5, with TRBD2 as a possible D gene (6 bases). Trimming removed 5 bases at V and 3 bases at J, with 13 bases between. The CDR3 extends over 14 amino acids. The germline V gene has CDR1 MDHEN and CDR2 SYDVKM. Here the CDR3 DNA reads TGTGCCAGCAGTGACCACGGGAGAGAAGAGACCCAGTACTTC. Amino acid sequence: CASSDHGREETQYF.

The V call is TRBV6-2 or TRBV6-3, the J call TRBJ2-4; 7 bases match TRBD1. CDR1 and CDR2 (germline): MNHEY, SVGEGT. The CDR3 contains 14 residues. The junction had 2 bases not matched to a gene; V was cut back by 4 bases and J by 2 bases. Written as DNA, the CDR3 is TGTGCCAGCAGTTTGACAGGGACCAAAAACATTCAGTACTTC. Protein product: CASSLTGTKNIQYF.

This sequence joins TRBV2 and TRBJ2-3, with a weak D call TRBD1 (5 bases). The CDR3 length is 12 residues. The germline gives CDR1 SNHLY, CDR2 FYNNEI. CDR3: CAGELGADTQYF. In nucleotides, the CDR3 is TGTGCTGGAGAGTTAGGGGCAGATACGCAGTATTTT.

In its sample, this clone was seen once. The genes are TRBV11-3 and TRBJ2-3, with TRBD1 as a possible D gene (6 bases). Trimming removed 7 bases from V and 4 bases from J, with 9 bases in between. Germline loops: CDR1 SGHNT, CDR2 YENEEA. The CDR3 is 12 residues long. CDR3 DNA: TGTGCCAGCAAGTACAGGGCAGATACGCAGTATTTT. Translation: CASKYRADTQYF. Combining the CDR3 with reference TRBV11-3 and TRBJ2-3 gives the whole variable domain EAGVVQSPRYKIIEKKQPVAFWCNPISGHNTLYWYLQNLGQGPELLIRYENEEAVDDSQLPKDRFSAERLKGVDSTLKIQPAELGDSAVYLCASKYRADTQYFGPGTRLTVL.

The V call is TRBV9, the J call TRBJ1-4, with 7 bases lining up with TRBD1. J was trimmed by 8 bases and V by 5 bases; bases with no gene match: 9. The CDR3 has 14 amino acids. CDR1 is SGDLS and CDR2 is YYNGEE in the germline V gene. CDR3 nucleotide sequence: TGTGCCAGCAGTGACCCGGGACAGCCGGAAAAACTGTTTTTT. Protein product: CASSDPGQPEKLFF. The whole variable domain, filled in from reference TRBV9 and TRBJ1-4, reads DSGVTQTPKHLITATGQRVTLRCSPRSGDLSVYWYQQSLDQGLQFLIQYYNGEERAKGNILERFSAQQFPDLHSELNLSSLELGDSALYFCASSDPGQPEKLFFGSGTQLSVL.

The genes are TRBV28 and TRBJ2-2, with D maybe TRBD2 (6 bases). Germline CDR1 MDHEN, CDR2 SYDVKM. The V and J ends lost 6 bases and 7 bases respectively, with 18 bases between them. The CDR3 is made up of 15 amino acids. The CDR3 nucleotides are TGTGCCAGCAGATCGAACCAGGGAGGAGGCGGGGAGCTGTTTTTT. Protein: CASRSNQGGGGELFF.

The chain combines TRBV19 with TRBJ1-6; tentative D call: TRBD1 (5 bases). V shed 2 bases and J shed 8 bases, with 10 bases lying between them. From germline, CDR1 is LNHDA and CDR2 SQIVND (reference sequence). The CDR3 has 14 amino acids. CDR3 sequence: CASSIYRPDSPLHF. CDR3 DNA: TGTGCCAGTAGTATATACAGGCCCGATTCACCCCTCCACTTT.

This sequence joins TRBV4-2 and TRBJ2-5; D call uncertain. Trimming removed 4 bases at V and 7 bases at J, with 13 bases between. Germline lookup yields CDR1 LGHNA and CDR2 YNFKEQ. This CDR3 comprises 13 residues. CDR3 DNA sequence: TGTGCCAGCAGCCGGGCCGGCGTGGGGACCCAGTACTTC. It yields the protein CASSRAGVGTQYF.

The V gene is TRBV5-1, the J gene TRBJ2-3, with D possibly being TRBD1 (5 bases). Germline V gives CDR1 SGHRS, CDR2 YFSETQ. This CDR3 contains 15 residues. Trimming shortened V by 4 bases and J by 0 bases, and 12 bases separated the two germline ends. The CDR3 DNA reads TGCGCCAGCAGCCCTTCAGGGTTCAGCACAGATACGCAGTATTTT. This sequence encodes CASSPSGFSTDTQYF.

V usage is TRBV12-3 or TRBV12-4 and J usage is TRBJ1-4; D remains unclear. The V and J ends lost 5 bases and 7 bases respectively, with 8 bases between them. The CDR3 length is 12 residues. The CDR3, as DNA: TGTGCCAGCAGTCCATCCGGTGAAAAACTGTTTTTT. This gives the protein CASSPSGEKLFF.

This clone showed up just a few times. The chain couples TRBV19 to TRBJ1-6, with TRBD1 identical over 8 bases. Germline V gene sequence: CDR1 LNHDA, CDR2 SQIVND (reference sequence). V lost 7 bases, J lost 3 bases, and 5 bases stayed unmatched. The CDR3 spans 15 residues. The CDR3 DNA sequence: TGTGCCAGTAATCCTGGGACAGGCTATAATTCACCCCTCCACTTT. Amino acid sequence: CASNPGTGYNSPLHF.

The chain links TRBV5-1 to TRBJ2-1; no reliable D call. CDR3 length: 13 amino acids. V lost 4 bases and J lost 4, with 9 bases in between. Germline V CDR1 and CDR2: SGHRS, YFSETQ. CDR3 in DNA: TGCGCCAGCAGCCCTACCCGGTACAATGAGCAGTTCTTC. Protein sequence: CASSPTRYNEQFF.

The rearrangement links TRBV9 to TRBJ2-7; D is perhaps TRBD1 (5 bases). V was trimmed by 0 bases and J by 3 bases, leaving 10 bases between them. CDR3 length: 14 amino acids. Germline V gene sequence: CDR1 SGDLS, CDR2 YYNGEE. The CDR3 DNA sequence: TGTGCCAGCAGCGTAGGACAGCTGGGCTACGAGCAGTACTTC. Translated: CASSVGQLGYEQYF.

The chain combines TRBV30 with TRBJ2-7; the D gene is possibly TRBD1 (6 bases). The CDR3 runs to 15 residues. V shed 0 bases and J shed 0 bases, with 12 bases lying between them. Germline V CDR1 and CDR2: GTSNPN, SVGIG (reference sequence). The CDR3 sequence: CAWSVGAGRSYEQYF. The CDR3 DNA follows: TGTGCCTGGAGTGTGGGGGCGGGTCGCTCCTACGAGCAGTACTTC. Full variable domain (remainder filled in from reference TRBV30 and TRBJ2-7): SQTIHQWPATLVQPVGSPLSLECTVEGTSNPNLYWYRQAAGRGLQLLFYSVGIGQISSEVPQNLSASRPQDRQFILSSKKLLLSDSGFYLCAWSVGAGRSYEQYFGPGTRLTVT.

The gene calls are TRBV7-2 and TRBJ1-2; D unresolved. V was trimmed by 0 bases and J by 5 bases, leaving 13 bases between them. The germline V gene has CDR1 SGHTA and CDR2 FQGNSA. The CDR3 loop spans 15 amino acids. CDR3 DNA sequence: TGTGCCAGCAGCTTAGCGTACGGTGAACCTTATGGCTACACCTTC. It encodes CASSLAYGEPYGYTF.

This rearrangement joins TRBV5-4 to TRBJ2-5; 10 bases fit TRBD2. This CDR3 has 14 residues. CDR1 and CDR2 from the germline V gene are SGHNT and YYREEE (reference sequence). J lost 1 base, V lost 7 bases, and 4 bases had no gene match. The CDR3 DNA is TGTGCCAGCGAGAGCGGGGGGGCCCAAGAGACCCAGTACTTC. This sequence encodes CASESGGAQETQYF.